This T cell receptor (beta chain) was recovered during a study of blood T cell repertoires in COVID-19. Looking at the study overall: PBMCs, B-cell-depleted T cells, or T cells provided the cDNA or gDNA that made up the material.

Method: immunoSEQ multiplex PCR; TCRdb's copy keeps in-frame clones and lacks some. The repertoire consists of fewer than 500,000 clones, with roughly 90% occurring once and the leading ten covering approximately 1%. V was pared by 0 bases and J by 0 bases, with 16 bases between. This CDR3 contains 18 residues. In germline, CDR1 is SGHRS, CDR2 YFSETQ. The study drew participants aged roughly 18 to 95 years from some 25 US areas. The study assigned cohorts using participant-reported clinical history. The specimen was PBMCs or T cells enriched from blood (not recorded which). The chain links TRBV5-1 to TRBJ2-4; D possibly corresponds to TRBD1 (6 bases). The sequence came from a woman in her twenties or thirties with acute COVID-19. The CDR3 nucleotides are TGCGCCAGCAGCTTGGCAGGTTACAGGGCCCCAGCCAAAAACATTCAGTACTTC. It is translated as CASSLAGYRAPAKNIQYF.